Included here is one TCR beta chain sequence, with context. This sample is part of a study of shared clonotypes between healthy human individuals. V dropped 6 bases and J dropped 0; count of bases not matched to a gene: 8. This CDR3 spans 15 amino acids. Germline values: CDR1 SEHNR, CDR2 FQNEAQ (reference sequence). Assay used: immunoSEQ multiplex PCR; TCRdb lists only in-frame clones, some missing. This sample yields about 1.1 million clones, of which 70% to 85% are seen a single time; almost 0.9% belongs to the top ten. The chain is built from TRBV7-9 and TRBJ2-7; 7 bases are shared with TRBD2. What was sequenced was memory CD4+ T cells from PBMCs. As to subset: CD45RA-negative fraction. This clonotype was obtained from a man between 18 and 29 years old in good health. Some clones in this sample may be carry-over from other donors' samples. CDR3 nucleotides: TGTGCCAGCAGTTCGCCGGGACTACCCTCCTACGAGCAGTACTTC. Its protein product is CASSSPGLPSYEQYF.